This is a list of T cell receptor beta chains from one sample in a study of shared clonotypes between healthy human individuals. Method: immunoSEQ multiplex PCR; TCRdb's copy keeps in-frame clones and lacks some. The top ten clones hold over 1.3% of a sample with 980,000 or so clones, approximately 80% of them seen once. Sequencing used memory CD4+ T cells sorted from blood. The receptor set was obtained from a man between 18 and 35 years old in good health. CDR3s include the opening cysteine and the closing phenylalanine or tryptophan. D genes are given only for firm matches. The size field is filled for only some rows; it gives once, few, many or a size class.

abundance	v_gene	j_gene	d_gene	CDR3nt	CDR3aa
NA	TRBV10-3	TRBJ1-4	TRBD1	TGTGCCATCAGTCCCACAGGGGGCAATGAAAAACTGTTTTTT	CAISPTGGNEKLFF
NA	TRBV29-1	TRBJ1-4	TRBD1	TGCAGCGCAAGGACAGGGGTCGGGGAAAAACTGTTTTTT	CSARTGVGEKLFF
NA	TRBV7-3	TRBJ2-3	NA	TGTGCCAGCAGCCACTCGGGGGGCCCAGGAGATACGCAGTATTTT	CASSHSGGPGDTQYF
NA	TRBV19	TRBJ1-1	NA	TGTGCCAGTAGTGGAAGACAGAGTGTGAACACTGAAGCTTTCTTT	CASSGRQSVNTEAFF
NA	TRBV7-6	TRBJ1-1	NA	TGTGCCAGCAGCTTGATGAGTAACACTGAAGCTTTCTTT	CASSLMSNTEAFF
NA	TRBV7-9	TRBJ2-2	TRBD1	TGTGCCAGCAGCTCCTCGGACAGGGTGGCCGGGGAGCTGTTTTTT	CASSSSDRVAGELFF
NA	TRBV19	TRBJ2-2	TRBD1	TGTGCCAGTAGTGACAGGGTGAGGACCGGGGAGCTGTTTTTT	CASSDRVRTGELFF
once	TRBV27	TRBJ2-1	TRBD1	TGTGCCAGCAGTTACAGGACAGGGGGGCAAAGATCCTACAATGAGCAGTTCTTC	CASSYRTGGQRSYNEQFF
NA	TRBV27	TRBJ1-5	NA	TGTGCCAGCAGTTTTCAGTTCGATCAGCCCCAGCATTTT	CASSFQFDQPQHF
NA	TRBV29-1	TRBJ2-1	TRBD1	TGCAGCTTTCGAGGACAGGGGGCTTACAATGAGCAGTTCTTC	CSFRGQGAYNEQFF
NA	TRBV18	TRBJ1-3	NA	TGTGCCAGCTCACCAGACCTCTCTGGAAACACCATATATTTT	CASSPDLSGNTIYF
NA	TRBV27	TRBJ2-7	TRBD2	TGTGCCAGCAGTAAACTAGCGGGGGAGCAGTACTTC	CASSKLAGEQYF